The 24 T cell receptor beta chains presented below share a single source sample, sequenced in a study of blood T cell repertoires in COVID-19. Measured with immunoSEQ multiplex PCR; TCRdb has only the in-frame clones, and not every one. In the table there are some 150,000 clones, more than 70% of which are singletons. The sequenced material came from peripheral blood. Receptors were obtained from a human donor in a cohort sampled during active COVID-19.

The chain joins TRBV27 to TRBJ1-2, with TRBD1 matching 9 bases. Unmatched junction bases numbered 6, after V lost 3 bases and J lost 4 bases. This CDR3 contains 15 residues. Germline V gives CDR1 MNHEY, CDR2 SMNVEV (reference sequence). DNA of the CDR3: TGTGCCAGCAGTTTTACAGGGGGCTGGGGCTATGGCTACACCTTC. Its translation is CASSFTGGWGYGYTF.

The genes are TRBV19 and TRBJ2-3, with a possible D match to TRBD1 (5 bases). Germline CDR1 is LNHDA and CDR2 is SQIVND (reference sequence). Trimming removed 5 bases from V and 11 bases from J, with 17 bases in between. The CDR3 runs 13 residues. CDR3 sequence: CASSPEQRGRQYF. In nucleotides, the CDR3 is TGTGCCAGTAGTCCCGAGCAAAGGGGTAGGCAGTATTTT.

CDR3 sequence reads: CASSQDGGYGNTIYF. In nucleotides, the CDR3 is TGTGCCAGCAGCCAAGATGGGGGGTACGGAAACACCATATATTTT. The chain recombines TRBV14 with TRBJ1-3; D is perhaps TRBD1 (5 bases). The V gene's germline CDR1 is SGHDN and CDR2 FVKESK. V was pared by 0 bases and J by 4 bases, with 10 bases between. The CDR3 is 15 residues long.

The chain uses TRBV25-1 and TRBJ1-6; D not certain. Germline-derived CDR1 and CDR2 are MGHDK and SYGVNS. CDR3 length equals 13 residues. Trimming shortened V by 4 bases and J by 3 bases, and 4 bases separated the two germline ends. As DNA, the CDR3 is TGTGCCAGCAGTGGAGGCTATAATTCACCCCTCCACTTT. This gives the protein CASSGGYNSPLHF.

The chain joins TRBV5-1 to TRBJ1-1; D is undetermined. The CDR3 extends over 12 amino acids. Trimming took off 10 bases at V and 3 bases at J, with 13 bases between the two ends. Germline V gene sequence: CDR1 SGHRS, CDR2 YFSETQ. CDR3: CAGRRVDTEAFF. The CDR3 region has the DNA TGCGCCGGAAGGAGGGTCGACACTGAAGCTTTCTTT.

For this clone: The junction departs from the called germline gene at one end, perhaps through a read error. The DNA for the CDR3 is TGTGCCAGCAGCTTAGTGGACACTGGGGAGCTGTTTTTT. Translating gives CASSLVDTGELFF. The chain employs TRBV11-2 and TRBJ2-2; a weak D match, TRBD1 (5 bases). CDR1 and CDR2 (germline): SGHAT, FQNNGV. The CDR3 is made up of 13 amino acids.

In DNA form, the CDR3 reads TGTGCCAGCAGCTCGACCGCGGGGACCCAGTACTTC. It yields the protein CASSSTAGTQYF. The rearrangement uses TRBV7-6 and TRBJ2-5; TRBD2 is a possible D gene (5 bases). This CDR3 is built from 12 residues. CDR1 and CDR2 from the germline V gene are SGHVS and FNYEAQ. V was pared by 4 bases and J by 7 bases, with 10 bases between.

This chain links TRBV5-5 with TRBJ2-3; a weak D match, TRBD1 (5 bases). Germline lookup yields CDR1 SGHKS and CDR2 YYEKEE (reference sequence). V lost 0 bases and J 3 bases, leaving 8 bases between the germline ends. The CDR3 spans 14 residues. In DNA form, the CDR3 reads TGTGCCAGCAGCTTGGATGCAGGGACAGATACGCAGTATTTT. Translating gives CASSLDAGTDTQYF. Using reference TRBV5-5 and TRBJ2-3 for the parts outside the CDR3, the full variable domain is DAGVTQSPTHLIKTRGQQVTLRCSPISGHKSVSWYQQVLGQGPQFIFQYYEKEERGRGNFPDRFSARQFPNYSSELNVNALLLGDSALYLCASSLDAGTDTQYFGPGTRLTVL.

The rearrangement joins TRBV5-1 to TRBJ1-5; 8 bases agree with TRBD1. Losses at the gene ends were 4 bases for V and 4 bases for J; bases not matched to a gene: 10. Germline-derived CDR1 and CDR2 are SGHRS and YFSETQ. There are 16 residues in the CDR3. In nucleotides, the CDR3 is TGCGCCAGCAGCATAGACGGACAGGGAGTAAATCAGCCCCAGCATTTT. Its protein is CASSIDGQGVNQPQHF.

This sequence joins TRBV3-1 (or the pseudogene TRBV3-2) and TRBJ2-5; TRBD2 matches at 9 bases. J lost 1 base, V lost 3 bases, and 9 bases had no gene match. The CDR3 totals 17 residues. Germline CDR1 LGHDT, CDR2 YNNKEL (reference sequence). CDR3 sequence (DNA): TGTGCCAGCAGCCAGGTAGCGGGGGCCAGCTTCCAAGAGACCCAGTACTTC. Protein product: CASSQVAGASFQETQYF.

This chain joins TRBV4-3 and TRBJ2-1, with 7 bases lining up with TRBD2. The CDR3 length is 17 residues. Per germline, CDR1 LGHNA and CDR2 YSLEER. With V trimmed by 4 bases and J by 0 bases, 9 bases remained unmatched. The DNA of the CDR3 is TGCGCCAGCAGCCTGGCCCCCTCTAGCGGCTCCTACAATGAGCAGTTCTTC. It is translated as CASSLAPSSGSYNEQFF.

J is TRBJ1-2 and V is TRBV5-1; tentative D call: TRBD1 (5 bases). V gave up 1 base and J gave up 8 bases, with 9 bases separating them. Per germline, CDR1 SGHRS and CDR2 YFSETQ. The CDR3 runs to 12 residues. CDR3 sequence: CASSLSGEGYTF. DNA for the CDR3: TGCGCCAGCAGCTTGTCGGGGGAAGGCTACACCTTC.

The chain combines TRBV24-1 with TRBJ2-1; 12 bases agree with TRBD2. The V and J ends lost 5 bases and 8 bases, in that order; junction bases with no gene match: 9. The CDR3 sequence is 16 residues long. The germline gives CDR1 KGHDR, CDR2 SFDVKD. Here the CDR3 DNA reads TGTGCCACCAGTGCCCCCTCCCTAGCGGGGGGGTATGAGCAGTTCTTC. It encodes CATSAPSLAGGYEQFF.

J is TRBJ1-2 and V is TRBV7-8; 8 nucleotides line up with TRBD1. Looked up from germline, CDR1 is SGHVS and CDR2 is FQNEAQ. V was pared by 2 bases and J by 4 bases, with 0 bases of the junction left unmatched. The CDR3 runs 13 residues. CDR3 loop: CASSLTGGYGYTF. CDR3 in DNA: TGTGCCAGCAGCTTAACAGGGGGCTATGGCTACACCTTC.

CDR3 DNA sequence: TGCGCCAGCAGCACTAGTATCAATGAGCAGTTCTTC. It is translated as CASSTSINEQFF. J is TRBJ2-1 and V is TRBV4-3, with a possible D match to TRBD2 (5 bases). The CDR3 covers 12 residues. Germline CDR1 and CDR2: LGHNA and YSLEER. Trimming took 5 bases from V and 6 from J, leaving 8 bases between them.

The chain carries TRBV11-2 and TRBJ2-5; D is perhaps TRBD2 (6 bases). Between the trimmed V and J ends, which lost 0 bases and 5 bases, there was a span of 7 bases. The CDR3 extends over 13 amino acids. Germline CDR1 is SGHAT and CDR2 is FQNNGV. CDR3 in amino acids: CASSLDTSETQYF. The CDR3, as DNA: TGTGCCAGCAGCTTAGACACTAGCGAGACCCAGTACTTC.

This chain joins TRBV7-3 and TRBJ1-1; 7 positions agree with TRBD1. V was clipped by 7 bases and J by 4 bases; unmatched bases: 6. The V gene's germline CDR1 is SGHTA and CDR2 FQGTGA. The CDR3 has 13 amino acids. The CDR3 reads CASKQGFATEAFF. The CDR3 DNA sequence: TGTGCCAGCAAACAGGGGTTTGCCACTGAAGCTTTCTTT.

CDR3 sequence reads: CASSQDWNSFYGYTF. The CDR3, as DNA: TGCGCCAGCAGCCAAGATTGGAACAGCTTCTATGGCTACACCTTC. The chain combines TRBV4-3 with TRBJ1-2; D not resolved. Germline assignment: CDR1 LGHNA and CDR2 YSLEER. The V gene lost 0 bases and the J gene lost 4 bases, with 12 bases spanning the gap. This CDR3 contains 15 residues.

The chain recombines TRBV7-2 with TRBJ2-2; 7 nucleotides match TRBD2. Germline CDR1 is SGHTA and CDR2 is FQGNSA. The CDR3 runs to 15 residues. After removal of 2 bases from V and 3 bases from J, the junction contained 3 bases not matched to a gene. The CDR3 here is CASSLLAVDTGELFF. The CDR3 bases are TGTGCCAGCAGCTTACTAGCGGTGGACACCGGGGAGCTGTTTTTT.

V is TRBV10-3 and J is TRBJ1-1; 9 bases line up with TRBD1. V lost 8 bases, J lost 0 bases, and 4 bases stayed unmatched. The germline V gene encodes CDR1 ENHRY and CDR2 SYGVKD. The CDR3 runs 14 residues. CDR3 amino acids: CAIRDRELNTEAFF. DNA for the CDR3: TGTGCCATCCGGGACAGGGAGTTGAACACTGAAGCTTTCTTT.

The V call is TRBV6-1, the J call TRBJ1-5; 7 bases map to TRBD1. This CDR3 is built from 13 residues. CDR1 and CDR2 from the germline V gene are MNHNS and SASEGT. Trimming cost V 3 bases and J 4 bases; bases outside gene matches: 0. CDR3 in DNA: TGTGCCAGCAGTGAGGACAGGAATCAGCCCCAGCATTTT. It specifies CASSEDRNQPQHF.

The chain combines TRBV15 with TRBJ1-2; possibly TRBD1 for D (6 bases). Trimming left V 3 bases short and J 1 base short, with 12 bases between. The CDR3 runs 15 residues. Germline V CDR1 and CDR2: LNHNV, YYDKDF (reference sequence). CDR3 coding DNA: TGTGCCACCAGCAGGACAAGGACAGTTAACTATGGCTACACCTTC. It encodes CATSRTRTVNYGYTF.

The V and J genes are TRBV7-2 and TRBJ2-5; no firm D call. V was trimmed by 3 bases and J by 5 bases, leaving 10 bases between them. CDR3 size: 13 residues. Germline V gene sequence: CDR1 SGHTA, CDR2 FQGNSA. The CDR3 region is CASSFPTRETQYF. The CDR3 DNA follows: TGTGCCAGCAGCTTCCCCACTCGGGAGACCCAGTACTTC.

CDR3 loop: CASSPPGQESTDTQYF. CDR3 coding DNA: TGCGCCAGCAGCCCCCCAGGACAGGAGAGCACAGATACGCAGTATTTT. The chain combines TRBV4-1 with TRBJ2-3, with 7 positions matching TRBD1. V lost 4 bases and J lost 0; bases outside the gene matches: 7. CDR3 size: 16 residues. Germline-derived CDR1 and CDR2 are MGHRA and YSYEKL.